The clone carrying this T cell receptor (beta chain) appeared many times. Its cognate antigen is unknown. Donors were all healthy Caucasians. The sample comes from a study of identical twins. Findings and limits, study-wide: Conclusions were based on cross-sectional statistical analysis, without following the same donors. Excess low generation probability was seen in twin-shared out-of-frame alpha sequences.

A universal primer binding site was introduced by template switching. The final cDNA contained unique molecular identifiers. MiXCR was run by TCRdb on the 5' RACE reads, yielding one entry per CDR3 protein. The repertoire holds 400,000 to 500,000 distinct CDR3 sequences, with approximately 15% as singletons. This CDR3 has 15 residues. Germline values: CDR1 DFQATT, CDR2 SNEGSKA (reference sequence). Trimming shortened V by 5 bases and J by 5 bases, and 21 bases separated the two germline ends. The same specimen was also included in a second study, on yellow fever vaccine responses in identical twins.

The rearrangement links TRBV20-1 to TRBJ2-5; D possibly corresponds to TRBD2 (6 bases). The sample comprised CD4+ T cells sorted from blood. The sequence was collected from a young woman in good health. The chain's CDR3 is CSAATGTEISETQYF. CDR3 coding DNA: TGCAGTGCTGCTACCGGGACTGAGATCTCGGAGACCCAGTACTTC.